These 20 T cell receptor beta chains were sequenced from one sample in a study of a mutant IDH1 vaccine in newly diagnosed glioma listed by TCRdb under 2021. In the paper's terms, the time point label means: baseline, week 1 (first vaccination visit). This specimen's treatment or condition label, interpreted: pre-vaccination baseline after standard-of-care therapy. Preparation of the library involved the immunoSEQ multiplex PCR assay. This is the immuneACCESS table as TCRdb keeps it, with only in-frame sequences that have V and J called. A part of the clones is gone; compared with another copy, unresolved V genes explain less than half, and the rest is unexplained. In this sample the table shows approximately 36,000 clones, under 80% of which occur a single time. Of the sample, roughly 9.1% falls within the top ten clones. This specimen was PBMCs, taken from a glioma patient treated with radiotherapy, temozolomide or both. These receptors came from a man aged 35 to 55 with glioma. Some clones in this sample may be carry-over from other donors' samples.

The sample holds a few counts of this clone. V gene TRBV7-8 combines with J gene TRBJ2-1; D not certain. The CDR3 length is 14 residues. Per the germline V gene, CDR1 is SGHVS and CDR2 is FQNEAQ. V was trimmed by 0 bases and J by 3 bases, leaving 6 bases between them. The CDR3 DNA reads as TGTGCCAGCAGCTTAGCCAGAATCTACAATGAGCAGTTCTTC. Its protein product is CASSLARIYNEQFF.

The V gene is TRBV6-6, the J gene TRBJ2-7, with D perhaps TRBD1 (5 bases). In germline, CDR1 is MNHNY, CDR2 SVGAGI (reference sequence). This CDR3 is 12 amino acids long. Trimming cost V 6 bases and J 2 bases, with 8 bases left between them. CDR3 loop: CASSGHTYEQYF. CDR3 sequence (DNA): TGTGCCAGCAGCGGACATACCTACGAGCAGTACTTC.

The rearrangement uses TRBV7-2 and TRBJ1-2; D perhaps matches TRBD1 (6 bases). The CDR3 spans 13 residues. V was clipped by 5 bases and J by 3 bases, with 10 bases between them. Germline-derived CDR1 and CDR2 are SGHTA and FQGNSA. CDR3 in amino acids: CASSIRQDYGYTF. CDR3 sequence (DNA): TGTGCCAGCAGCATTCGACAGGACTATGGCTACACCTTC.

The chain employs TRBV4-1 and TRBJ2-1; D is ambiguous. The germline gives CDR1 MGHRA, CDR2 YSYEKL. The CDR3 loop spans 15 amino acids. V was cut by 4 bases and J by 7 bases, with 17 bases left in between. CDR3 in amino acids: CASSRKELMGNEQFF. The CDR3 DNA sequence: TGCGCCAGCAGCCGAAAGGAACTTATGGGGAATGAGCAGTTCTTC.

The chain combines TRBV7-8 with TRBJ1-3, with unresolved D. Trimming cost V 8 bases and J 0 bases, with 23 bases left between them. Per the germline V gene, CDR1 is SGHVS and CDR2 is FQNEAQ. The CDR3 runs 18 residues. CDR3 residues: CASAKKPRTLNSGNTIYF. DNA of the CDR3: TGTGCCAGCGCTAAGAAGCCACGTACCCTAAACTCTGGAAACACCATATATTTT.

The rearrangement uses TRBV18 and TRBJ2-7; D is unresolved. Germline CDR1 and CDR2: KGHSH and LQKENI. V was trimmed by 6 bases and J by 2 bases, leaving 11 bases between them. This CDR3 region has 13 residues. CDR3 loop: CASSHDKTYEQYF. CDR3 bases: TGTGCCAGCTCCCACGATAAAACCTACGAGCAGTACTTC. The variable domain in full, completed from reference TRBV18 and TRBJ2-7, reads NAGVMQNPRHLVRRRGQEARLRCSPMKGHSHVYWYRQLPEEGLKFMVYLQKENIIDESGMPKERFSAEFPKEGPSILRIQQVVRGDSAAYFCASSHDKTYEQYFGPGTRLTVT.

This chain connects TRBV7-2 to TRBJ2-5, with 10 bases aligning to TRBD1. Germline V lookup: CDR1 SGHTA, CDR2 FQGNSA. The junction had 9 bases not matched to a gene; V was cut back by 5 bases and J by 3 bases. This CDR3 has 16 residues. CDR3 in amino acids: CASSRYMTGGEETQYF. CDR3 nucleotide sequence: TGTGCCAGCAGCCGTTACATGACAGGGGGCGAAGAGACCCAGTACTTC.

This clone has a single count. The chain recombines TRBV5-1 with TRBJ2-7; tentatively, D is TRBD1 or TRBD2 (5 bases each). The V and J ends lost 4 bases and 3 bases respectively, with 14 bases between them. This CDR3 region has 14 residues. Per germline, CDR1 SGHRS and CDR2 YFSETQ. The CDR3 region has the DNA TGCGCCAGCAGCCCGAGGGGCAGCGGCTACGAGCAGTACTTC. Residues: CASSPRGSGYEQYF.

This clone was found a few times. Other DNA sequences in this specimen translate into the identical CDR3. The chain carries TRBV2 and TRBJ1-5; D gene ambiguous. The CDR3 sequence is 11 residues long. V was pared by 6 bases and J by 7 bases, with 7 bases between. CDR1 is SNHLY, CDR2 FYNNEI, per germline. The CDR3 loop is CASSAGQPQHF. DNA for the CDR3: TGTGCCAGCAGCGCGGGACAGCCCCAGCATTTT.

This clone has a single count. The rearrangement joins TRBV9 to TRBJ1-1; the D gene is possibly TRBD1 (5 bases). This CDR3 has 16 residues. Germline CDR1 and CDR2: SGDLS and YYNGEE. With 0 bases removed from V and 3 bases from J, the gap between germline ends came to 15 bases. CDR3: CASSVGPRGVDTEAFF. The CDR3 DNA is TGTGCCAGCAGCGTAGGCCCGAGGGGTGTCGACACTGAAGCTTTCTTT.

The chain joins TRBV25-1 to TRBJ2-5; the match to TRBD1 covers 7 bases. Germline V CDR1 and CDR2: MGHDK, SYGVNS. This CDR3 has 16 amino acids. The ends lost 4 bases at V and 9 bases at J; junction bases unmatched: 17. Here the CDR3 reads CASSAYRGAKYRAQYF. CDR3 coding DNA: TGTGCCAGCAGTGCCTACAGGGGTGCCAAATACCGGGCCCAGTACTTC.

The chain couples TRBV5-1 to TRBJ1-6; tentative D call: TRBD1 (6 bases). Germline values: CDR1 SGHRS, CDR2 YFSETQ. The germline V and J ends were trimmed by 4 bases and 6 bases, with 20 bases remaining between them. This CDR3 contains 17 residues. CDR3 DNA sequence: TGCGCCAGCAGCCCCGAAAAACAGGGTTGGAGTAATTCACCCCTCCACTTT. Amino acids: CASSPEKQGWSNSPLHF.

The genes are TRBV4-2 and TRBJ1-6; 10 bases line up with TRBD1. Germline lookup yields CDR1 LGHNA and CDR2 YNFKEQ. V lost 2 bases and J lost 7; bases outside the gene matches: 5. The CDR3 covers 16 residues. CDR3: CASSQQTGGGNSPLHF. The CDR3 DNA follows: TGTGCCAGCAGCCAACAGACAGGGGGCGGGAATTCACCCCTCCACTTT.

The chain recombines TRBV30 with TRBJ1-2; weak D call: TRBD1 (5 bases). This CDR3 is built from 16 residues. The V gene's germline CDR1 is GTSNPN and CDR2 SVGIG (reference sequence). The V end was cut by 2 bases, the J end by 5 bases, with 21 bases between. This CDR3 reads CAWSKGFGDPSYGYTF. CDR3 in DNA: TGTGCCTGGAGTAAGGGGTTTGGGGACCCCTCATATGGCTACACCTTC.

This chain connects TRBV5-1 to TRBJ2-3; possibly TRBD1 for D (6 bases). Trimming stripped 6 bases from V and 0 bases from J, with 17 bases between. Germline CDR1 and CDR2: SGHRS and YFSETQ. There are 16 residues in the CDR3. The CDR3 region is CASTLEGDISTDTQYF. The CDR3 nucleotides read TGCGCCAGCACCCTCGAGGGGGACATTAGCACAGATACGCAGTATTTT. The full variable domain, its missing parts supplied by reference TRBV5-1 and TRBJ2-3, is KAGVTQTPRYLIKTRGQQVTLSCSPISGHRSVSWYQQTPGQGLQFLFEYFSETQRNKGNFPGRFSGRQFSNSRSEMNVSTLELGDSALYLCASTLEGDISTDTQYFGPGTRLTVL.

The chain couples TRBV29-1 to TRBJ2-5, with 7 bases lining up with TRBD2. Germline V lookup: CDR1 SQVTM, CDR2 ANQGSEA. The CDR3 runs 12 residues. V shed 7 bases, J shed 1 base, and the junction held 3 bases outside the gene matches. The chain's CDR3 is CSGRTSQETQYF. The CDR3 DNA reads as TGCAGCGGACGGACTAGCCAAGAGACCCAGTACTTC.

The chain carries TRBV5-4 and TRBJ1-6; D gene unclear. This CDR3 region has 16 residues. Germline V lookup: CDR1 SGHNT, CDR2 YYREEE (reference sequence). Trimming pared 5 bases from V and 7 bases from J, leaving 19 bases between. The CDR3 spells CASSYDPNVGNSPLHF. DNA of the CDR3: TGTGCCAGCAGTTATGACCCTAACGTAGGAAATTCACCCCTCCACTTT.

For this clone: The junction departs from the called germline gene at one end, perhaps through a read error. The chain links TRBV18 to TRBJ1-3; D remains ambiguous. The CDR3 is 15 amino acids. Germline V gene lookup returns CDR1 KGHSH and CDR2 LQKENI. CDR3 in amino acids: CASSPPPASGNTIYF. The DNA of the CDR3 is TGTGCCAGCTCCCCACCCCCCGCCTCTGGAAACACCATATATTTT.

The V call is TRBV29-1, the J call TRBJ2-2; 7 positions agree with TRBD2. The CDR3 extends over 16 amino acids. After removal of 0 bases from V and 4 bases from J, the junction contained 8 bases not matched to a gene. Germline CDR1 and CDR2: SQVTM and ANQGSEA. CDR3 protein: CSVEDRGREGTGELFF. The CDR3 DNA follows: TGCAGCGTTGAAGATAGGGGCAGGGAGGGCACCGGGGAGCTGTTTTTT.

The chain joins TRBV5-5 to TRBJ1-2; a weak D match, TRBD1 (6 bases). V lost 0 bases, J lost 2 bases, and 8 bases lay in between. The CDR3 has 14 residues. The germline V gene has CDR1 SGHKS and CDR2 YYEKEE (reference sequence). The CDR3 DNA is TGTGCCAGCAGCTTGGACAGGGTGAACTATGGCTACACCTTC. Translated: CASSLDRVNYGYTF.